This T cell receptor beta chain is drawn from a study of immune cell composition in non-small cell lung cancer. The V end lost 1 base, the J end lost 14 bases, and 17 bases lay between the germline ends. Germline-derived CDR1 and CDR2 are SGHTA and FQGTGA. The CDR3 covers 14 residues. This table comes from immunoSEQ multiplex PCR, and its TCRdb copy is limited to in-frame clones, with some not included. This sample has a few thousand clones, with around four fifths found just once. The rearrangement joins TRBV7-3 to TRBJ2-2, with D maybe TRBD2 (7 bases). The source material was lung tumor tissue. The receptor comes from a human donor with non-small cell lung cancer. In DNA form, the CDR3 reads TGTGCCAGCAGCTTAAGCGGGGGCGCGGGTACCCTGTTTTTT. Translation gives CASSLSGGAGTLFF.